These 16 T cell receptor beta chains were all obtained from the same sample, sequenced in a study of shared clonotypes between healthy human individuals. The table came from immunoSEQ multiplex PCR; TCRdb's copy has only in-frame clones and leaves some out. The sample lists 2 million to 2.5 million clones, 85% to 95% occurring once. What was sequenced was naive CD4+ T cells from PBMCs. The sample's subset: CD45RA+ positively selected. The receptors originated from a man in his late teens or twenties in good health. Some clones in this sample may be carry-over from other donors' samples.

The chain has TRBV15 and TRBJ2-1; D gene unclear. Trimming removed 1 base from V and 2 bases from J, with 9 bases in between. The germline CDR1 and CDR2 sequences are LNHNV and YYDKDF (reference sequence). This CDR3 has 15 amino acids. For the CDR3, the DNA is TGTGCCACCAGCAGAGCCGTAGTCCCCTACAATGAGCAGTTCTTC. This encodes CATSRAVVPYNEQFF.

The V call is TRBV5-4, the J call TRBJ2-2; TRBD2 might be the D (6 bases). This CDR3 is 16 amino acids long. Germline V CDR1 and CDR2: SGHNT, YYREEE (reference sequence). Trimming removed 0 bases from V and 0 bases from J, with 9 bases in between. In nucleotides, the CDR3 is TGTGCCAGCAGCTTGGCCGGGAGAGCGAACACCGGGGAGCTGTTTTTT. Protein product: CASSLAGRANTGELFF.

V gene TRBV19 combines with J gene TRBJ2-7; maybe TRBD1 (5 bases). The V gene's germline CDR1 is LNHDA and CDR2 SQIVND (reference sequence). The CDR3 is made up of 13 amino acids. V was shortened by 5 bases and J by 4 bases, with 12 bases between the two germline ends. The CDR3 protein is CASSAAGLYEQYF. The CDR3 DNA is TGTGCCAGTAGTGCAGCAGGGTTATACGAGCAGTACTTC.

In this sample, this clone turned up once. CDR3 DNA: TGCGCCAGCAGCCAAGTGGGTTCGGAGGGACGAAGGGGCTACACCTTC. Amino acid sequence: CASSQVGSEGRRGYTF. The chain employs TRBV4-1 and TRBJ1-2; D is possibly TRBD1 (5 bases). CDR1 MGHRA and CDR2 YSYEKL come from the germline V gene. The CDR3 sequence is 16 residues long. The germline V and J ends were trimmed by 1 base and 8 bases, with 20 bases remaining between them.

This chain connects TRBV6-5 to TRBJ1-2; D gene unclear. V was cut by 2 bases and J by 4 bases, with 8 bases left in between. This CDR3 contains 13 residues. Looked up from germline, CDR1 is MNHEY and CDR2 is SVGAGI. CDR3 amino acids: CASSYRSSYGYTF. CDR3 DNA: TGTGCCAGCAGTTACCGCAGCTCCTATGGCTACACCTTC.

The V and J genes are TRBV28 and TRBJ2-7; 7 bases map to TRBD1. The CDR3 covers 12 residues. Germline assignment: CDR1 MDHEN and CDR2 SYDVKM. Trimming cost V 7 bases and J 5 bases; bases outside gene matches: 5. As DNA, the CDR3 is TGTGCCAGCAAAACCGACAGGGACGAGCAGTACTTC. It yields the protein CASKTDRDEQYF.

The CDR3 region has the DNA TGTGCCAGTAGTATAATGGCGGCGGGATCCACAGATACGCAGTATTTT. Translated: CASSIMAAGSTDTQYF. V and J are TRBV19 and TRBJ2-3, with D perhaps TRBD2 (6 bases). In germline, CDR1 is LNHDA, CDR2 SQIVND (reference sequence). Trimming removed 2 bases from V and 2 bases from J, with 14 bases in between. The CDR3 spans 16 residues.

The table lists this clone with a count of one. V usage is TRBV7-8 and J usage is TRBJ2-5; the D is unclear. V lost 4 bases and J 9 bases, leaving 12 bases between the germline ends. This CDR3 has 12 residues. In germline, CDR1 is SGHVS, CDR2 FQNEAQ. CDR3 amino acids: CASSSPLESQYF. The CDR3, as DNA: TGTGCCAGCAGCTCCCCTCTAGAATCCCAGTACTTC.

The V and J genes are TRBV5-1 and TRBJ2-5; TRBD2 aligns across 7 bases. This CDR3 comprises 16 residues. Germline V gene lookup returns CDR1 SGHRS and CDR2 YFSETQ. The trim removed 0 bases at V and 1 base at J, leaving 6 bases unmatched. CDR3 loop: CASSLAPSGPQETQYF. For the CDR3, the DNA is TGCGCCAGCAGCTTGGCCCCTAGCGGCCCCCAAGAGACCCAGTACTTC.

This chain connects TRBV29-1 to TRBJ2-7, with TRBD2 matching over 9 bases. Germline V gene sequence: CDR1 SQVTM, CDR2 ANQGSEA. The CDR3 consists of 14 residues. The V gene end was trimmed by 2 bases and the J gene end by 5 bases; junction bases not matched to a gene: 7. In DNA, the CDR3 is TGCAGCGTTGAATTGCTAGCGGGACTCCACGAGCAGTACTTC. It specifies CSVELLAGLHEQYF.

The chain has TRBV25-1 and TRBJ2-2, with TRBD1 identical over 10 bases. V dropped 4 bases and J dropped 6; count of bases not matched to a gene: 11. From germline, CDR1 is MGHDK and CDR2 SYGVNS. The length of the CDR3 is 17 residues. The CDR3: CASSARGTGQGPGELFF. Written as DNA, the CDR3 is TGTGCCAGCAGTGCGCGCGGAACGGGACAGGGGCCCGGGGAGCTGTTTTTT. The variable domain in full, with the rest retrieved from reference TRBV25-1 and TRBJ2-2, is EADIYQTPRYLVIGTGKKITLECSQTMGHDKMYWYQQDPGMELHLIHYSYGVNSTEKGDLSSESTVSRIRTEHFPLTLESARPSHTSQYLCASSARGTGQGPGELFFGEGSRLTVL.

This sequence joins TRBV27 and TRBJ2-6, with TRBD1 identical over 8 bases. The CDR3 runs to 17 residues. The J segment lost 0 bases and the V segment lost 6 bases, leaving 7 bases of the junction unmatched. The germline V gene encodes CDR1 MNHEY and CDR2 SMNVEV (reference sequence). For the CDR3, the DNA is TGTGCCAGCAGCGCCGGACAGGGAACCTCTGGGGCCAACGTCCTGACTTTC. It codes for CASSAGQGTSGANVLTF.

For this clone: Distinct nucleotide sequences in the sample also encode this CDR3. V usage is TRBV20-1 and J usage is TRBJ2-1, with no clear D. The germline V gene encodes CDR1 DFQATT and CDR2 SNEGSKA (reference sequence). The ends were cut back, 6 bases at V and 4 bases at J, with 4 bases in the middle. The CDR3 runs 10 residues. The CDR3 DNA follows: TGCAGTGCCAATTACAATGAGCAGTTCTTC. It encodes CSANYNEQFF.

V gene TRBV6-1 combines with J gene TRBJ1-5, with D unclear. V lost 2 bases to trimming and J lost 2 bases, with 10 bases between them. This CDR3 is 15 amino acids long. Germline V CDR1 and CDR2: MNHNS, SASEGT. CDR3: CASSEFVDRNQPQHF. CDR3 sequence (DNA): TGTGCCAGCAGTGAATTCGTGGACCGCAATCAGCCCCAGCATTTT.

This chain uses TRBV5-5 with TRBJ2-7; a weak D match, TRBD1 (5 bases). CDR1 is SGHKS and CDR2 is YYEKEE in the germline V gene (reference sequence). The CDR3 has 15 amino acids. The V gene lost 5 bases and the J gene lost 3 bases, with 18 bases spanning the gap. In DNA, the CDR3 is TGTGCCAGCAGACCCGGATTGACAGATTACTACGAGCAGTACTTC. Its translation: CASRPGLTDYYEQYF.

J is TRBJ1-1 and V is TRBV7-9; D is ambiguous. Trimming left V 6 bases short and J 0 bases short, with 8 bases between. This CDR3 spans 13 amino acids. Germline values: CDR1 SEHNR, CDR2 FQNEAQ (reference sequence). In DNA form, the CDR3 reads TGTGCCAGCAGTCCCCCAGTGAACACTGAAGCTTTCTTT. It yields the protein CASSPPVNTEAFF.